These T cell receptor beta chains were read from a single sample in a study of T-cell memory formation after mild COVID-19. Each CDR3 protein gets one entry after TCRdb re-called the 5' RACE reads with MiXCR. In the table there are 200,000 to 250,000 distinct CDR3 sequences, approximately 15% of which are singletons. Sequences were obtained from PBMCs or a T cell subset sorted from them (not recorded which). The receptors originated from an adult woman who had mild COVID-19 (a few samples of this study predate the infection). Cell type and time point are not known. Each CDR3 is given with its conserved first and last residue. The D gene is left open where the match is weak. Not every row has a clone size; where given, it reads once, few, many or a size class.

TRBD1 TRBJ2-1 TRBV18 many TGTGCCAGCTCACCACCGGACAGGGAGGTTTACAATGAGCAGTTCTTC CASSPPDREVYNEQFF
- TRBJ1-3 TRBV7-9 few TGTGCCAGCAGTTCTAGCTCTGGAAACACCATATATTTT CASSSSSGNTIYF
- TRBJ2-7 TRBV5-1 - TGCGCCAGTATAGGGGTCGACAAGCGGGAGCAGTACTTC CASIGVDKREQYF
TRBD1 TRBJ1-2 TRBV5-1 many TGCGCCAGCAGCTCTCGCCTACAGGGGGACGGTAATGTCAATGGCTACACCTTC CASSSRLQGDGNVNGYTF
TRBD1 TRBJ2-2 TRBV30 few TGTGCCTGGAGCGCCGGGACAGGGGTCGGCGGGGAGCTGTTTTTT CAWSAGTGVGGELFF
TRBD2 TRBJ2-7 TRBV12-3/TRBV12-4 many TGTGCCAGCAGTCCTAGCGGGAGCGGCTACGAGCAGTACTTC CASSPSGSGYEQYF
- TRBJ1-2 TRBV20-1 - TGCAGTGCTAGAGGACAGTCGGGACGTGGCTACACCTTC CSARGQSGRGYTF
- TRBJ2-3 TRBV9 few TGTGCCAGCAGCTTTGGGGGTGATTCAGATACGCAGTATTTT CASSFGGDSDTQYF
- TRBJ2-7 TRBV30 few TGTGCCTGGAGTGTACATGGGGACGAGCAGTACTTC CAWSVHGDEQYF
- TRBJ2-7 TRBV28 few TGTGCCAGCAGCCTAGGACAGCCCGGCGAGCAGTACTTC CASSLGQPGEQYF
- TRBJ1-5 TRBV12-3/TRBV12-4 many TGTGCCAGCAGTTTAGAGGGGGGATGGAGCAATCAGCCCCAGCATTTT CASSLEGGWSNQPQHF
TRBD1 TRBJ2-7 TRBV27 many TGTGCCAGCAGTTTAACGACAGGGGCCTACGAGCAGTACTTC CASSLTTGAYEQYF
- TRBJ1-3 TRBV20-1 - TGCAGTGCTAGAGATCGGGCTCCTGGAAACACCATATATTTT CSARDRAPGNTIYF
- TRBJ1-2 TRBV18 many TGTGCCAGCTCTCAGGACGGTGGACTCAGCTACACCTTC CASSQDGGLSYTF
TRBD1 TRBJ1-1 TRBV29-1 few TGCAGCGACTCGACAGGGGCGAACACTGAAGCTTTCTTT CSDSTGANTEAFF
- TRBJ1-1 TRBV5-1 - TGCGCCAGCAGCCCCCGGGGCACAGGCACTGAAGCTTTCTTT CASSPRGTGTEAFF
- TRBJ2-1 TRBV12-3/TRBV12-4 - TGTGCCAGCACCAAAAAGGGCTATGAGCAGTTCTTC CASTKKGYEQFF
TRBD2 TRBJ2-7 TRBV9 few TGTGCCAGCAGCGTAGGACTAGCGGGAAACGAGCAGTACTTC CASSVGLAGNEQYF
- TRBJ2-5 TRBV10-2 many TGCGCCAGCAGTCGGTCCAGACAAGAGACCCAGTACTTC CASSRSRQETQYF
- TRBJ1-2 TRBV7-3 few TGTGCCAGCAGCTTAGGTTCGTTGGGCCCCTCGGGCTACACCTTC CASSLGSLGPSGYTF
TRBD2 TRBJ2-3 TRBV5-1 few TGCGCCAGCACCGTCGCGGGAGGCACAGATACGCAGTATTTT CASTVAGGTDTQYF
- TRBJ2-7 TRBV5-1 - TGCGCCAGCAGCGGCCCCCTCGAGCAGTACTTC CASSGPLEQYF
- TRBJ2-1 TRBV7-7 - TGTGCTAGCAGCTTTGGCAGCGCATCGCAACATAATGAGCAGTTCTTC CASSFGSASQHNEQFF
- TRBJ2-1 TRBV19 few TGTGCCAGTAGTCCCCGTGTGCGTACTTACAATGAGCAGTTCTTC CASSPRVRTYNEQFF
- TRBJ2-1 TRBV20-1 - TGCAGTGCTACAAATCCTACAACCTCCTACAATGAGCAGTTCTTC CSATNPTTSYNEQFF
- TRBJ1-5 TRBV18 - TGTGCCAGCTCACCATCGGGTTCGTTGAGCAATCAGCCCCAGCATTTT CASSPSGSLSNQPQHF
TRBD2 TRBJ2-1 TRBV19 few TGTGCCAGTAGTATAGCACCCAGCGGGGCTTACAATGAGCAGTTCTTC CASSIAPSGAYNEQFF